A selection of T cell receptor beta chains follows, all from one sample in a study of identical twins. TCRdb re-called the 5' RACE reads through MiXCR, storing one row per CDR3 protein. The sample lists 1.5 million or so distinct CDR3 sequences, roughly a third occurring once. Sequenced input: cord blood. The receptors were sampled from a newborn girl in good health. The CDR3 runs from the conserved cysteine through the conserved F or W. Each record gives: clone size, V gene, D gene, J gene, CDR3 DNA, CDR3 protein. A D gene is named only where the DNA matches it firmly. For some rows the clone size is stated as once, few or many, or as a class when expanded; others skip it.

NA	TRBV20-1	NA	TRBJ1-5	TGCAGTGCCGACAGACGTTTCCAAGAGACCCAGCATTTT	CSADRRFQETQHF
NA	TRBV20-1	NA	TRBJ2-5	TGCGGTGCTAATGAGCGAAGCCGAGGGGAGACCCAGTACTTC	CGANERSRGETQYF
few	TRBV4-2	NA	TRBJ2-2	TGTGCCAGCAGCCAAGATCAAGGGGCCGGGACCGGGGAGCTGTTTTTT	CASSQDQGAGTGELFF
NA	TRBV20-1	TRBD2	TRBJ2-1	TGCAGTGCTAGAGCCAGCGGGGGGGCCTACAATGAGCAGTTCTTC	CSARASGGAYNEQFF
few	TRBV7-8	NA	TRBJ2-3	TGTGCCAGCAGTCATACTAGAGGAGGAGTCACAGATACGCAGTATTTT	CASSHTRGGVTDTQYF
NA	TRBV20-1	NA	TRBJ2-1	TGCAGTGCTAGTCAGGGGCGCAGGGTATGGGACAATGAGCAGTTCTTC	CSASQGRRVWDNEQFF
NA	TRBV6-6	NA	TRBJ2-1	NA	CASSTSAWNEQFF
NA	TRBV2	NA	TRBJ1-4	TGTGCCAGCAGTGCTAGGGGCTCTAATGAAAAACTGTTTTTT	CASSARGSNEKLFF
NA	TRBV7-6	NA	TRBJ2-1	TGTGCCAGCAATGACGGCCGCTCCCACAATGAGCAGTTCTTC	CASNDGRSHNEQFF
few	TRBV28	NA	TRBJ2-2	TGTGCCAGCAGTTTATTTCTCAGGGGCACCGGGGAGCTGTTTTTT	CASSLFLRGTGELFF
few	TRBV29-1	NA	TRBJ1-5	TGCAGCGTTGAAGATGACAGCAATCAGCCCCAGCATTTT	CSVEDDSNQPQHF
NA	TRBV5-4	NA	TRBJ1-5	TGTGCCAGCAGCAGTAACGGGGGGGCTCCTGGTCAGCCCCAGCATTTT	CASSSNGGAPGQPQHF
NA	TRBV7-8	TRBD1	TRBJ1-4	TGTGCCAGCAGCTTAAAAAAAGACAGGGGATACCTTAATGAAAAACTGTTTTTT	CASSLKKDRGYLNEKLFF
NA	TRBV7-9	NA	TRBJ2-5	TGTGCCAGCAGCTTAGGAAGCGATGAGCAGTACTTC	CASSLGSDEQYF
few	TRBV5-1	TRBD2	TRBJ2-1	TGCGCCAGCAGCTTGAGGCTAGCGGTCACCAGCTCCTACAATGAGCAGTTCTTC	CASSLRLAVTSSYNEQFF
few	TRBV6-5	NA	TRBJ1-4	TGTGCCAGCAGGGCCGGGACCCCGGCCATCCATGAAAAACTGTTTTTT	CASRAGTPAIHEKLFF
few	TRBV11-2	NA	TRBJ1-5	TGTGCCAGCAGCTTATCGGCAGGGGCCAGCAATCAGCCCCAGCATTTT	CASSLSAGASNQPQHF
few	TRBV20-1	NA	TRBJ1-6	TGCAGTGCTTCCCCGACCGTGAATTCACCCCTCCACTTT	CSASPTVNSPLHF
NA	TRBV5-1	NA	TRBJ1-1	TGCGCCAGGGTACAGGGACTGGCTTTCTTT	CARVQGLAFF
few	TRBV24-1	NA	TRBJ2-7	TGTGCCACCTCCTGGATCAATGAGCAGTACTTC	CATSWINEQYF
NA	TRBV6-4	NA	TRBJ2-1	TGTGCCAGCGGGACACAGGGAGGCAATGAGCAGTTCTTC	CASGTQGGNEQFF
few	TRBV20-1	NA	TRBJ2-3	TGCAGTGCTCTGTCGCGTACAGGCACAGATACGCAGTATTTT	CSALSRTGTDTQYF
NA	TRBV12-3/TRBV12-4	TRBD2	TRBJ2-1	TGTGCCAGCAGTTTACCTAGCGGGAGGGCGAAAGAGCAGTTCTTC	CASSLPSGRAKEQFF
NA	TRBV29-1	TRBD1	TRBJ2-3	TGCAGCGTTGATGGGACAGGGGGCCCAGATACGCAGTATTTT	CSVDGTGGPDTQYF
NA	TRBV29-1	NA	TRBJ1-2	TGCAGCGTTGAACGGGGTGGACAGTATGGCTACACCTTC	CSVERGGQYGYTF
few	TRBV7-2	TRBD2	TRBJ2-4	TGTGCCAGCAGCTTCACCGGACTAGCGGGAGACAAGCAGTACTTC	CASSFTGLAGDKQYF
many	TRBV5-1	TRBD1	TRBJ2-5	TGCGCCAGCGTATTAACAGGGGGTCAAGAGACCCAGTACTTC	CASVLTGGQETQYF
NA	TRBV28	NA	TRBJ2-1	TGTGCCAGCACCTCGAATCCCAATGAGCAGTTCTTC	CASTSNPNEQFF
NA	TRBV20-1	NA	TRBJ1-6	TGCAGTGCTAGAGATATTCAGACCAGCTCCTATAATTCACCCCTCCACTTT	CSARDIQTSSYNSPLHF
few	TRBV28	NA	TRBJ2-3	TGTGCCAGCAGTTCCCACCCAGATACGCAGTATTTT	CASSSHPDTQYF
NA	TRBV18	TRBD1	TRBJ1-2	TGTGCCAGCTCACCACTTAAAGGACAGGGGAATGATGGCTACACCTTC	CASSPLKGQGNDGYTF
few	TRBV2	TRBD1	TRBJ2-1	TGTGCCAGCAGTGAGGGGACAGGGACCTACAATGAGCAGTTCTTC	CASSEGTGTYNEQFF
NA	TRBV20-1	TRBD1	TRBJ2-7	TGCAGTGCCTCGGACAGGGGGCACGAGCAGTACTTC	CSASDRGHEQYF
many	TRBV28	TRBD2	TRBJ2-7	TGTGCCAGCAGTTTAATCCTAGCGGGAGGCTACGAGCAGTACTTC	CASSLILAGGYEQYF
few	TRBV20-1	TRBD1	TRBJ1-1	TGCAGTGCTTCCTCAGGGGGCACTGAAGCTTTCTTT	CSASSGGTEAFF